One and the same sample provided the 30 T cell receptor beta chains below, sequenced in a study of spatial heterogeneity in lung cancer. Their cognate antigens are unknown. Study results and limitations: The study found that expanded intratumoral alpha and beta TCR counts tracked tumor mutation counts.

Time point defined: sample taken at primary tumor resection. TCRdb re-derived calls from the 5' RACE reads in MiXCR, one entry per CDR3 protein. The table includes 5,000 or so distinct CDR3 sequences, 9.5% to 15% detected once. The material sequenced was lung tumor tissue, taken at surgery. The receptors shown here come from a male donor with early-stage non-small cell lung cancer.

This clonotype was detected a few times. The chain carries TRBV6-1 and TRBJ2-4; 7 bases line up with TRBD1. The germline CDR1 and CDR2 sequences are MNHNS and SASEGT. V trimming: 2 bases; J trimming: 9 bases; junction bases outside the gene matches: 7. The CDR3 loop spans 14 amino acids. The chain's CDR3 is CASSELGGFGIQYF. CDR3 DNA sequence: TGTGCCAGCAGTGAACTAGGGGGCTTCGGCATTCAGTACTTC.

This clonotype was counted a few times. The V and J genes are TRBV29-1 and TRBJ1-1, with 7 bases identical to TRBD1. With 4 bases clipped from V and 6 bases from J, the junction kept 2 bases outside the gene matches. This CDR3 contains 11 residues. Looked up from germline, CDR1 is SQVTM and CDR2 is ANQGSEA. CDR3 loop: CSVVQGAEAFF. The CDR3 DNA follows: TGCAGCGTTGTCCAGGGGGCTGAAGCTTTCTTT.

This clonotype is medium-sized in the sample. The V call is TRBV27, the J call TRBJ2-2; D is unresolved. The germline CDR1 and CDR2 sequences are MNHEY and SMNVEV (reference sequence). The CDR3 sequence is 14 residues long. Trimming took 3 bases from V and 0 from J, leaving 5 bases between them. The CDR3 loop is CASSFSPNTGELFF. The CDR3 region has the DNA TGTGCCAGCAGTTTTAGTCCGAACACCGGGGAGCTGTTTTTT.

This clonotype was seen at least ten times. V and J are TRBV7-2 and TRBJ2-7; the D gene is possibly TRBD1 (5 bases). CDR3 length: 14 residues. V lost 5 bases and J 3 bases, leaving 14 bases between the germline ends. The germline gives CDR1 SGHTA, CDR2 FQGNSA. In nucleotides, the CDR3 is TGTGCCAGCAGCAGCCCAGGGCCGGTCTACGAGCAGTACTTC. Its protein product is CASSSPGPVYEQYF. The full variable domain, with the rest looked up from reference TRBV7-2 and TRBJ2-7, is GAGVSQSPSNKVTEKGKDVELRCDPISGHTALYWYRQSLGQGLEFLIYFQGNSAPDKSGLPSDRFSAERTGGSVSTLTIQRTQQEDSAVYLCASSSPGPVYEQYFGPGTRLTVT.

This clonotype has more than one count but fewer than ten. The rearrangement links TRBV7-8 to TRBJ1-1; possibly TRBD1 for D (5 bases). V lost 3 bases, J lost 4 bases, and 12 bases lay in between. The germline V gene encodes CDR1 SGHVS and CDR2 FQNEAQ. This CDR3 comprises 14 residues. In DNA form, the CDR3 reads TGTGCCAGCAGCTTGGGCAGGGCGCGCACTGAAGCTTTCTTT. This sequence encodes CASSLGRARTEAFF.

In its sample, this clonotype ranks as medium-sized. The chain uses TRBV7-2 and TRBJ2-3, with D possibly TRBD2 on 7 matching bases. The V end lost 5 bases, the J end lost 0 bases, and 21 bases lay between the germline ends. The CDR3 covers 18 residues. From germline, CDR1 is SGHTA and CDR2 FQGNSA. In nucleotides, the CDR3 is TGTGCCAGCAGCCCAAGGGGGGGGCTAGCGCCAAGCACAGATACGCAGTATTTT. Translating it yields CASSPRGGLAPSTDTQYF.

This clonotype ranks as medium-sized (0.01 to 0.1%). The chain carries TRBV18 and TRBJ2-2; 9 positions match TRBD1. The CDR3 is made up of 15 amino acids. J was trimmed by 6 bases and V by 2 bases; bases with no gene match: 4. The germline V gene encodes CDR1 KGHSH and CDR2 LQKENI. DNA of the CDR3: TGTGCCAGCTCACCAAGGACAGGGGACCCCGGGGAGCTGTTTTTT. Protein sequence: CASSPRTGDPGELFF.

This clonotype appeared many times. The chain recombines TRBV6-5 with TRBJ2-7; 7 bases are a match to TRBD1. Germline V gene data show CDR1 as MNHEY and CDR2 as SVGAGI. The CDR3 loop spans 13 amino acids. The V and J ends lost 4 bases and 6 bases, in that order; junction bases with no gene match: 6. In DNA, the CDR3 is TGTGCCAGCAGTTTCGGGACAGCAACCGAGCAGTACTTC. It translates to CASSFGTATEQYF.

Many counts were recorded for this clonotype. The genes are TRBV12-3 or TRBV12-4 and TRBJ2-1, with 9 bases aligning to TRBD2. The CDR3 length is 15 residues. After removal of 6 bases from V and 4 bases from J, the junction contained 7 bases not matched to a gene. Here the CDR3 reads CASSSAGGPYNEQFF. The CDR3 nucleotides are TGTGCCAGCAGCTCAGCGGGGGGACCGTACAATGAGCAGTTCTTC.

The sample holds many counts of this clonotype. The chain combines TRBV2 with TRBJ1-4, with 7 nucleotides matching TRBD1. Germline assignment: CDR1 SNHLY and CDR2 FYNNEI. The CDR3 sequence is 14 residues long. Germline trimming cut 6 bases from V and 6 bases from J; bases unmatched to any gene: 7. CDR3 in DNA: TGTGCCAGCAGCGCCCCAGGGGGTTATGAAAAACTGTTTTTT. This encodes CASSAPGGYEKLFF.

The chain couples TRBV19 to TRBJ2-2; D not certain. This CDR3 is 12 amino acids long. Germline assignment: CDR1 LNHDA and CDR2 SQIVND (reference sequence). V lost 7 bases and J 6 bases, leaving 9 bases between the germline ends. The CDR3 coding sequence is TGTGCCAGTACCCTCTCCGCCGGGGAGCTGTTTTTT. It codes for CASTLSAGELFF.

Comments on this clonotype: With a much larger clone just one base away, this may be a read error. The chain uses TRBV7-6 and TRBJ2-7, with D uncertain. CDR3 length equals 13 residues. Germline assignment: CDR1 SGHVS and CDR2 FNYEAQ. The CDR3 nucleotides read TGTGTCAGCAGCTCCGGGCCGAACTACGAGCAGTACTTC. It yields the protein CVSSSGPNYEQYF.

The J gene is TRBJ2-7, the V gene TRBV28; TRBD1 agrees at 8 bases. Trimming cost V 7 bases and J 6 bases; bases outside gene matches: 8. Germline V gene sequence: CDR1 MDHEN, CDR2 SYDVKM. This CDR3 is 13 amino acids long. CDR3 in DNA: TGTGCCAGCAAGAGGACAGGGATCAGCGAGCAGTACTTC. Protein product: CASKRTGISEQYF.

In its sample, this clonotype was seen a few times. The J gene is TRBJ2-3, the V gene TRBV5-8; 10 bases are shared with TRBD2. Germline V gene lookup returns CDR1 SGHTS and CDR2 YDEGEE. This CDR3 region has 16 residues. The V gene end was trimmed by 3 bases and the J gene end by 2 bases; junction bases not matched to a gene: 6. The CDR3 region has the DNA TGTGCCAGCAGCTCCGGACTAGCGGATACCACAGATACGCAGTATTTT. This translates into CASSSGLADTTDTQYF.

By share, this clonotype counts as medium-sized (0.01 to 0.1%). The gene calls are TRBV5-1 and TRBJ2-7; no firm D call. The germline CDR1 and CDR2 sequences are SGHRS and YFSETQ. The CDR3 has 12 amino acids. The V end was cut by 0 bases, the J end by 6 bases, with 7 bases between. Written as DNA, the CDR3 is TGCGCCAGCAGCTTGGAGGGCAGCGAGCAGTACGTC. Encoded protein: CASSLEGSEQYV.

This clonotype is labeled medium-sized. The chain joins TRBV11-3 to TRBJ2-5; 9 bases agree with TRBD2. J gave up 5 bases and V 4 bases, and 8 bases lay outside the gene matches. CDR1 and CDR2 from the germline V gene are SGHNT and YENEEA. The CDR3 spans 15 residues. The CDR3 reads CASSSLAGAGETQYF. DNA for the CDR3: TGTGCCAGCAGCTCCTTAGCGGGAGCTGGTGAGACCCAGTACTTC. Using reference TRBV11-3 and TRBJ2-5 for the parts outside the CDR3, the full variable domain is EAGVVQSPRYKIIEKKQPVAFWCNPISGHNTLYWYLQNLGQGPELLIRYENEEAVDDSQLPKDRFSAERLKGVDSTLKIQPAELGDSAVYLCASSSLAGAGETQYFGPGTRLLVL.

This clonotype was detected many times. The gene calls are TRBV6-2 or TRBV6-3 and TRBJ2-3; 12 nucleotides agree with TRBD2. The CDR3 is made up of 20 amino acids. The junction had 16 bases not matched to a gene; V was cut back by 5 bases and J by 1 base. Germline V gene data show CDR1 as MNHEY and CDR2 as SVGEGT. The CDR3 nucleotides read TGTGCCAGCAGTACGCCCCCCGGGCTAGCGGGAGGGCCGGGCACAGATACGCAGTATTTT. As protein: CASSTPPGLAGGPGTDTQYF.

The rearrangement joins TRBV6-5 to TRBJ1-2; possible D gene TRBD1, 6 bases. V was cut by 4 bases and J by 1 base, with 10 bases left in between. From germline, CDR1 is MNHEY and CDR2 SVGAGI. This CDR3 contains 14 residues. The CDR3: CASSSQQGNYGYTF. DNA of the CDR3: TGTGCCAGCAGTTCCCAACAGGGTAACTATGGCTACACCTTC.

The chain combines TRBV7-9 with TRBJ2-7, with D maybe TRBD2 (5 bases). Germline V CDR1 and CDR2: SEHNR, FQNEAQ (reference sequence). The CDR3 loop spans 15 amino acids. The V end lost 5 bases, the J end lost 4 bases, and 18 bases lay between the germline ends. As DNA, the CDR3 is TGTGCCAGCAGCCTACAACAAGAGGGTGGATACGAGCAGTACTTC. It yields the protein CASSLQQEGGYEQYF.

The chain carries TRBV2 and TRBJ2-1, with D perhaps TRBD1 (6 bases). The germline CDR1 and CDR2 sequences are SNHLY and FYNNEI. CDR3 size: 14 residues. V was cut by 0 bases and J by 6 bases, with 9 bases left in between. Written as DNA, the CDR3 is TGTGCCAGCAGTGAAGCGAGGACAGTCAATGAGCAGTTCTTC. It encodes CASSEARTVNEQFF.

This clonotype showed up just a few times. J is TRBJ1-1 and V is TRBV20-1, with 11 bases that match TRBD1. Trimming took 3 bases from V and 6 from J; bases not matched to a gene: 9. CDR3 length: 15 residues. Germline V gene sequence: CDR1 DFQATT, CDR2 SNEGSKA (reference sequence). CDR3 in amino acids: CSARDPGTGGSEAFF. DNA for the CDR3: TGCAGTGCTAGGGATCCCGGGACAGGGGGATCTGAAGCTTTCTTT.

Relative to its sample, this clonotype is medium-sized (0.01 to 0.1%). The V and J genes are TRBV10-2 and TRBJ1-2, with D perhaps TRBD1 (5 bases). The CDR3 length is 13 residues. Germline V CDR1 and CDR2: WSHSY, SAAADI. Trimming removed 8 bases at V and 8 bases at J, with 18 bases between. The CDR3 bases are TGCGCCAGCGGGGACTCCCGAGCAGGGGGCTACACCTTC. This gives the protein CASGDSRAGGYTF.

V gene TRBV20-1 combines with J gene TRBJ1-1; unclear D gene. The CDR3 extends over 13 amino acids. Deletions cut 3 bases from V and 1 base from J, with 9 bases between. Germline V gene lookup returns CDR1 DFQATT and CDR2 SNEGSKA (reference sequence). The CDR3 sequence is CSARGLWNTEAFF. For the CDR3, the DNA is TGCAGTGCTAGGGGCCTGTGGAACACTGAAGCTTTCTTT.

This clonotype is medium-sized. The CDR3 DNA follows: TGTGCCAGCAGCCTTCAGCGGGGCAAGGGCGGAAGTGAAAAACTGTTTTTT. It translates to CASSLQRGKGGSEKLFF. The rearrangement links TRBV11-2 to TRBJ1-4, with a tentative D call TRBD1 (5 bases). Trimming left V 5 bases short and J 7 bases short, with 23 bases between. Germline V lookup: CDR1 SGHAT, CDR2 FQNNGV. The CDR3 runs to 17 residues.

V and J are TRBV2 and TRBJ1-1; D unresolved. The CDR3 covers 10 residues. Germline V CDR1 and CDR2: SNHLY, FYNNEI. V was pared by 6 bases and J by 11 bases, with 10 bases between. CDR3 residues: CASRGGYAFF. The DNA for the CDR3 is TGTGCCAGCAGAGGAGGGTACGCTTTCTTT.

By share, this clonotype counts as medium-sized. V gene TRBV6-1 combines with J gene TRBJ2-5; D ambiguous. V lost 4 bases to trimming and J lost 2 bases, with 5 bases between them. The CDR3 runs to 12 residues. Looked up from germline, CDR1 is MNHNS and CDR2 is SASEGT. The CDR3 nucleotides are TGTGCCAGCAGTGCAGATCAAGAGACCCAGTACTTC. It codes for CASSADQETQYF.

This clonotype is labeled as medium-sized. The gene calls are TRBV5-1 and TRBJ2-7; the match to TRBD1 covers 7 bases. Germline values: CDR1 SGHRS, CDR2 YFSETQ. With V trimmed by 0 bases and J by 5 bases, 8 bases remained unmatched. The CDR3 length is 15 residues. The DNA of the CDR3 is TGCGCCAGCAGCTTGGTTCTGACAGGGAGCAACGAGCAGTACTTC. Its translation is CASSLVLTGSNEQYF.

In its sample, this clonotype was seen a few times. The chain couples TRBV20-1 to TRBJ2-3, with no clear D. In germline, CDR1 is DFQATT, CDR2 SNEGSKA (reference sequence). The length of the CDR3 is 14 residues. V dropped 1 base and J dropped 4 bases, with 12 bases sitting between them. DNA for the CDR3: TGCAGTGCTAGAGGCCTGGATTTTGCAGATACGCAGTATTTT. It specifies CSARGLDFADTQYF.

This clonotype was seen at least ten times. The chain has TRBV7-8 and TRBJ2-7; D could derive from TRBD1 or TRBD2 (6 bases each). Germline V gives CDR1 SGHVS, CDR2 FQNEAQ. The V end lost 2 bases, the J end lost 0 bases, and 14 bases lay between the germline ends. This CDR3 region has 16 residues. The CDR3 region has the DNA TGTGCCAGCAGCTTACCTGGGGGGCGCAGCTCCTACGAGCAGTACTTC. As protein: CASSLPGGRSSYEQYF.

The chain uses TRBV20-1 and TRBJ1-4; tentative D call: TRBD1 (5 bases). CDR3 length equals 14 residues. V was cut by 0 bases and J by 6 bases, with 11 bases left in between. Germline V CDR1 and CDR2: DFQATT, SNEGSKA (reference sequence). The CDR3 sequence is CSARDLGTDEKLFF. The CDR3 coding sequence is TGCAGTGCTAGAGATTTAGGGACCGATGAAAAACTGTTTTTT.